This TCR beta chain was captured in a study of technical replicates of blood from several donors. Germline V gives CDR1 MNHNS, CDR2 SASEGT. V shed 6 bases and J shed 5 bases, with 12 bases lying between them. This CDR3 has 13 residues. This clone was detected once. Here immunoSEQ multiplex PCR was the method, and the copy in TCRdb shows in-frame clones only, minus some. The table lists 75,000 to 90,000 clones, about nine tenths of them singletons. The sample comprised T cells isolated from PBMCs. This clonotype was obtained from a human donor in good health. This chain connects TRBV6-1 to TRBJ2-3; a weak D match, TRBD2 (6 bases). CDR3: CASRTLAEDTQYF. Written as DNA, the CDR3 is TGTGCCAGCAGGACCTTAGCGGAAGATACGCAGTATTTT.